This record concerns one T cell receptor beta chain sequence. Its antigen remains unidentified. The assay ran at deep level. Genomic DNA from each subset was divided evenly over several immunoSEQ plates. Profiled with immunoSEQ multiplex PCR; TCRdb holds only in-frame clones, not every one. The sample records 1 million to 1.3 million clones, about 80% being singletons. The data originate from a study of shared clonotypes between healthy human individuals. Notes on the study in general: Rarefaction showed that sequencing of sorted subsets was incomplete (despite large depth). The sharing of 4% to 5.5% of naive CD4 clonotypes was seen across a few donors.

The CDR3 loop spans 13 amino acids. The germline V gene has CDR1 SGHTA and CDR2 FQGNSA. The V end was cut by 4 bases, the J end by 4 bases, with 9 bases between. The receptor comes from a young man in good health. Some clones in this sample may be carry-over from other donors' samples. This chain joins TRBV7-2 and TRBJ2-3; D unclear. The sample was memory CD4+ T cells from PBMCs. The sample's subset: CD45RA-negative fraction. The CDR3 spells CASSSNAADTQYF. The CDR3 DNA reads TGTGCCAGCAGCTCCAACGCGGCAGATACGCAGTATTTT.